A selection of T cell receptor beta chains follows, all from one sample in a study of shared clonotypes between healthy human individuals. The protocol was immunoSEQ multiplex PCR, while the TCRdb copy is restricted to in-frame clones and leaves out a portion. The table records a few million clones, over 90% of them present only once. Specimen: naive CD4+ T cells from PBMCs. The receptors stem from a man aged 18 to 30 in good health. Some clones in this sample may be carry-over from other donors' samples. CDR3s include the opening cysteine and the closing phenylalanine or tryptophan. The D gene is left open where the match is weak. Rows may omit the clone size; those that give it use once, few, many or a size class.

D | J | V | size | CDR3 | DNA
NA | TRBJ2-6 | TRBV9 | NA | CASKGQGGTRANVLTF | TGTGCCAGCAAGGGGCAGGGGGGTACTAGGGCCAACGTCCTGACTTTC
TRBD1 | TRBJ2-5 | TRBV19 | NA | CASSIPGGRETQYF | TGTGCCAGTAGTATCCCAGGGGGTCGGGAGACCCAGTACTTC
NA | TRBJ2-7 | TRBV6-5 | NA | CASSYSSSSYEQYF | TGTGCCAGCAGTTACTCGTCCAGTTCCTACGAGCAGTACTTC
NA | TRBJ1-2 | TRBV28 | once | CASSYTLNYGYTF | TGTGCCAGCAGTTACACGCTTAACTATGGCTACACCTTC
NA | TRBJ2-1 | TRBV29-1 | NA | CSGVRDAGGNEQFF | TGCAGCGGGGTCCGGGACGCCGGGGGCAATGAGCAGTTCTTC
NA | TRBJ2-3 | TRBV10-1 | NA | CASSESGWGGGSAQYF | TGCGCCAGCAGTGAGTCTGGTTGGGGAGGGGGCTCCGCGCAGTATTTT
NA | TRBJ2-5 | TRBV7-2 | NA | CASSLTGGGETQYF | TGTGCCAGCAGCCTGACAGGTGGGGGAGAGACCCAGTACTTC
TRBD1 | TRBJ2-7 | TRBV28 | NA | CASSSPDRGMYEQYF | TGTGCCAGCAGTTCCCCCGACAGGGGGATGTACGAGCAGTACTTC
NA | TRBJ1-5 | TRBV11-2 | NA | CASSLVQAFWSNQPQHF | TGTGCCAGCAGCTTAGTGCAGGCCTTTTGGAGCAATCAGCCCCAGCATTTT
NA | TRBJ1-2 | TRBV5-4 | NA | CASSSGDYGYTF | TGTGCCAGCAGCTCAGGGGACTATGGCTACACCTTC
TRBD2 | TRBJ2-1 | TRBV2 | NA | CASSGAGGLRGEQFF | TGTGCCAGCAGTGGGGCGGGAGGGCTGAGGGGTGAGCAGTTCTTC
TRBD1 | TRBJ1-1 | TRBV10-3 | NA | CATNPFDRVNTEAFF | TGTGCCACTAACCCATTCGACAGGGTCAACACTGAAGCTTTCTTT
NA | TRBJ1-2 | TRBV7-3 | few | CASSLGSPGSGYTF | TGTGCCAGCAGCTTAGGGAGCCCAGGCTCTGGCTACACCTTC
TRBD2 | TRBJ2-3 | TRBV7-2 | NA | CASSPVAGVTDTQYF | TGTGCCAGCAGCCCCGTAGCGGGAGTCACAGATACGCAGTATTTT
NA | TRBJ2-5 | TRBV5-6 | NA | CASSFRGGETQYF | TGTGCCAGCAGCTTCCGGGGAGGCGAGACCCAGTACTTC
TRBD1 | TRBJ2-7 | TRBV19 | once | CASSIGTGFYEQYF | TGTGCCAGTAGTATCGGGACAGGGTTCTACGAGCAGTACTTC
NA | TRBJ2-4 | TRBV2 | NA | CASRPLAKNIQYF | TGTGCCAGCAGGCCCCTAGCCAAAAACATTCAGTACTTC
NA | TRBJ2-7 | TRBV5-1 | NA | CASSSQTTAYEQYF | TGCGCCAGCAGCTCCCAGACAACAGCCTACGAGCAGTACTTC
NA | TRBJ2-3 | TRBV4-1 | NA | CASSQDRGAQGTDTQYF | TGCGCCAGCAGCCAAGATCGGGGGGCGCAGGGCACAGATACGCAGTATTTT
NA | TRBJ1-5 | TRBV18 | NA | CASSPVQNNQPQHF | TGTGCCAGCTCACCCGTCCAGAACAATCAGCCCCAGCATTTT
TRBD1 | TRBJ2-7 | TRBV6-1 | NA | CASSEASRGRVYEQYF | TGTGCCAGCAGTGAAGCTAGCAGGGGGCGCGTCTACGAGCAGTACTTC